This TCR beta chain is from a study of monozygotic twins with cystic fibrosis. The study's findings and limits: Unrelated CF individuals shared fewer identical clonotypes than monozygotic CF twins.

The V and J ends lost 7 bases and 5 bases respectively, with 17 bases between them. CDR1 is MNHNY, CDR2 SVGAGI, per germline (reference sequence). The CDR3 runs 14 residues. TCRdb's table, derived via immunoSEQ multiplex PCR, lists solely in-frame clones and lacks some. Of about 10,000 clones listed, just over 99% are singletons. A remark on this clone: Its antigen is unidentified.

This chain links TRBV6-6 with TRBJ2-5; possibly TRBD1 for D (6 bases). Sequenced material: blood. This sequence was found in a man aged 18 to 35 with cystic fibrosis. CDR3 bases: TGTGCCAGCATACAAGGTGGCAGGGGTGAGACCCAGTACTTC. This gives the protein CASIQGGRGETQYF.